The clone carrying this T cell receptor beta chain has at least ten counts. The record originates from a study of blood T cells in healthy people across ages. Losses at the gene ends were 0 bases for V and 2 bases for J; bases not matched to a gene: 5. The germline V gene has CDR1 MNHNY and CDR2 SVGAGI (reference sequence). The CDR3 has 16 residues. Every donor gave ten milliliters of peripheral blood. Alongside a J-beta primer mix, a sample-barcoded 5' primer served in a second PCR lasting about 7 to 12 cycles. Per sample, CDR3-containing paired-end reads numbered at least 3 million. One entry per CDR3 protein results from TCRdb running MiXCR on the 5' RACE reads. Found here are 600,000 or so distinct CDR3 sequences, approximately 30% of them singletons; the top ten hold approximately 14%.

The J gene is TRBJ2-7, the V gene TRBV6-6, with TRBD2 matching 9 bases. This clonotype originated in a woman over 75 in good health. Sequencing was carried out using blood. The DNA of the CDR3 is TGTGCCAGCAGTTACTCGTCCCTAGCGGGGACCTACGAGCAGTACTTC. Its protein product is CASSYSSLAGTYEQYF.